This T cell receptor beta chain was captured in a study of T cells in Graves' hyperthyroidism and ophthalmopathy. This clonotype was observed a few times. TCR beta CDR3 sequences were amplified from RNA transcripts. TCR CDR3 underwent first-round RT-PCR with the HTBI primer set. Each CDR3 protein gets one entry after TCRdb re-called the multiplex PCR reads with MiXCR. The sample records about 380,000 distinct CDR3 sequences, 18% being singletons. Unmatched junction bases numbered 4, after V lost 3 bases and J lost 0 bases. CDR3 length: 15 amino acids. Germline CDR1 reads SGHAT; CDR2 reads FQDESV (reference sequence).

The specimen was blood. The chain is built from TRBV11-1 and TRBJ2-7, with TRBD1 identical over 8 bases. The receptor was derived from a man aged 18 to 35 with Graves' ophthalmopathy. CDR3 in amino acids: CASSLGQVASYEQYF. CDR3 DNA sequence: TGTGCCAGCAGCTTGGGACAGGTCGCCTCCTACGAGCAGTACTTC.